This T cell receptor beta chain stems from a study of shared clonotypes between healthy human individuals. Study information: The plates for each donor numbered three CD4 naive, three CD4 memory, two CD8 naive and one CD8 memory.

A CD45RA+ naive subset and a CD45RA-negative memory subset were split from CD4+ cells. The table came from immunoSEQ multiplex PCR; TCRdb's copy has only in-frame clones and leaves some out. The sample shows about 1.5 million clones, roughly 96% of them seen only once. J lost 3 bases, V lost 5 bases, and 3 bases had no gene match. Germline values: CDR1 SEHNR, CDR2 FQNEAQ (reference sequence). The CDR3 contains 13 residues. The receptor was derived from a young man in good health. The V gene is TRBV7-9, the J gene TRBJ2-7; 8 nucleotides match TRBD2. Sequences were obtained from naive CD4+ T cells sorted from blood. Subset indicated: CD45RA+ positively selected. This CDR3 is CASSHSGGYEQYF. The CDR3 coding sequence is TGTGCCAGCAGCCACAGCGGGGGCTACGAGCAGTACTTC.